This is a list of T cell receptor beta chains from one sample in a study of naive and memory T cell subsets. MiXCR was run by TCRdb on the 5' RACE reads, yielding one entry per CDR3 protein. This sample carries some 60,000 distinct CDR3 sequences, around 7.3% of them seen once, and the ten largest clones take 9.8%. The receptors here all came from a female donor in good health. Each CDR3 is given with its conserved first and last residue. D genes are given only for firm matches. Some rows have no size entry. The others give once, few or many, or a class for an expanded clone.

clone_size d_call j_call v_call cdr3_nt cdr3_aa
. TRBD2 TRBJ2-5 TRBV12-3/TRBV12-4 TGTGCCAGCAGTCCTATTCACGGACTAGCGCGAGAGACCCAGTACTTC CASSPIHGLARETQYF
few TRBD1 TRBJ1-2 TRBV28 TGTGCCAGCAGTTTAATGACAGGGGGCGCCGTTTCAGATGGCTACACCTTC CASSLMTGGAVSDGYTF
many . TRBJ2-5 TRBV10-3 TGTGCCATCAGTGAGAGGCTCCAAGAGACCCAGTACTTC CAISERLQETQYF
few . TRBJ2-2 TRBV4-3 TGCGCCAGCAGCCAAGGTTTCCAGGGTAACACCGGGGAGCTGTTTTTT CASSQGFQGNTGELFF
many . TRBJ2-4 TRBV20-1 TGCAGTGCTCTTAACCCGACCGTAAACATTCAGTACTTC CSALNPTVNIQYF
. TRBD2 TRBJ2-1 TRBV5-1 TGCGCCAGCAGCTTGGGACTAGCGGAAGACAATGAGCAGTTCTTC CASSLGLAEDNEQFF
few . TRBJ2-7 TRBV7-7 TGTGCTAGCAGCTTAGGAGTTGGATCGTCCGAGCAGTACTTC CASSLGVGSSEQYF
. . TRBJ1-6 TRBV12-3/TRBV12-4 TGTGCCAGCAGTTTTATGGTGCTGAGTTTCCTCCACTTT CASSFMVLSFLHF
. . TRBJ1-4 TRBV15 TGTGCCACCAGCAGAAACAGAGGAGAGGAAAAACTGTTTTTT CATSRNRGEEKLFF
. . TRBJ2-3 TRBV7-8 TGTGCCAGCAGCTTAACGGCCGATACGCAGTATTTT CASSLTADTQYF
many TRBD1 TRBJ1-5 TRBV6-5 TGTGCCAGCAGTGATACAGGGGATGATCAGCCCCAGCATTTT CASSDTGDDQPQHF
many . TRBJ1-6 TRBV21-1 TGTGCCAGCAGCAATCACAGGGGGCAATCACCCCTCCACTTT CASSNHRGQSPLHF
many TRBD2 TRBJ2-3 TRBV6-6 TGTGCCAGCAGCCCCTCCCTAGCGGGGTCTGATACGCAGTATTTT CASSPSLAGSDTQYF
many TRBD1 TRBJ1-5 TRBV30 TGTGCCTGGAGTTGGGGACAGGGGTATCAGCCCCAGCATTTT CAWSWGQGYQPQHF
many . TRBJ2-3 TRBV2 TGTGCCAGCAGTACAGACAGGAGCCAAACAGATACGCAGTATTTT CASSTDRSQTDTQYF
few . TRBJ2-1 TRBV7-8 TGTGCCAGCAGCTTAGCGAGGCTAGCCAATGAGCAGTTCTTC CASSLARLANEQFF
. . TRBJ1-5 TRBV4-3 TGCGCCAGCAGCCAAGATGGAAATCAGCCCCAGCATTTT CASSQDGNQPQHF
few . TRBJ1-3 TRBV7-2 TGTGCCAGCAGCTTACGATCCAGCAGCTCTGGAAACACCATATATTTT CASSLRSSSSGNTIYF
many . TRBJ1-6 TRBV2 TGTGCCAGCAGTGAGGGTGGCACCGCTTTTCTCCTTAATTCACCCCTCCACTTT CASSEGGTAFLLNSPLHF
. . TRBJ2-7 TRBV12-3/TRBV12-4 TGTGCCAGCAGTATCTCAGGGCAGTTTAACGAGCAGTACTTC CASSISGQFNEQYF
many . TRBJ1-1 TRBV6-6 TGTGCCAGCAGTTACTCTTCGAACACTGAAGCTTTCTTT CASSYSSNTEAFF
. TRBD1 TRBJ2-2 TRBV6-1 TGTGCCAGCGCCGGGCAGACAGGGTCGAACACCGGGGAGCTGTTTTTT CASAGQTGSNTGELFF
few TRBD1 TRBJ2-1 TRBV12-3/TRBV12-4 TGTGCCAGCAGTTTAAGGGACAGGGTTATTAACTCCTACAATGAGCAGTTCTTC CASSLRDRVINSYNEQFF
many . TRBJ1-1 TRBV29-1 TGCAGCGTTGAAGGAGCAGGTTTGAACACTGAAGCTTTCTTT CSVEGAGLNTEAFF
. . TRBJ2-2 TRBV30 TGTGCCTCCCAGGGGATCACCACCGGGGAGCTGTTTTTT CASQGITTGELFF
. . TRBJ2-5 TRBV29-1 TGCAGCGTAAACGCGTGGGAGACCCAGTACTTC CSVNAWETQYF
. . TRBJ2-6 TRBV4-3 TGCGCCAGCAGCCAAGATTTGGCGACTGGGGCCAACGTCCTGACTTTC CASSQDLATGANVLTF
many TRBD2 TRBJ2-3 TRBV4-2 TGTGCCAGCAGCCAAGATGAAATAGCGGGGTATAGCACAGATACGCAGTATTTT CASSQDEIAGYSTDTQYF
. TRBD2 TRBJ2-3 TRBV18 TGTGCCAGCTCACCACTTCCAGGGCTAGCGGGCACAGATGCGCAGTATTTT CASSPLPGLAGTDAQYF
. . TRBJ2-7 TRBV7-9 TGTGCCAGCAGCACCCCTAGGAAGCAGTACTTC CASSTPRKQYF
. TRBD2 TRBJ2-1 TRBV20-1 TGCAGTGCTACACTTACACGGGAGGGGGGATTCTACAATGAGCAGTTCTTC CSATLTREGGFYNEQFF
once . TRBJ2-2 TRBV7-3 TGTGCCAGCAGCCCAGGGCCTATCGCTAACACCGGGGAGCTGTTTTTT CASSPGPIANTGELFF
few . TRBJ1-2 TRBV6-5 TGTGCCAGCAGTTACTCGGGGGGCGCGGACTATGGCTACACCTTC CASSYSGGADYGYTF
few . TRBJ1-1 TRBV6-2/TRBV6-3 TGTGCCAGCAGTTTCACGTACACTGAAGCTTTCTTT CASSFTYTEAFF
many . TRBJ1-1 TRBV20-1 TGCAGTGCTAGCGCCATTCGGGGGGCCATGAACACTGAAGCTTTCTTT CSASAIRGAMNTEAFF
. TRBD1 TRBJ1-1 TRBV6-2/TRBV6-3 TGTGCCAGCAGTCGTCTTGGACAGGGTCGGGACACTGAAGCTTTCTTT CASSRLGQGRDTEAFF
few TRBD1 TRBJ1-5 TRBV7-3 TGTGCCAGCAGCTCGGACAGGGACCAGCCCCAGCATTTT CASSSDRDQPQHF
. . TRBJ1-5 TRBV28 TGTGCCAGCAGTTTACAGGCGGGGTGCAATCAGCCCCAGCATTTT CASSLQAGCNQPQHF
many . TRBJ1-4 TRBV29-1 TGCAGCGTTCGCCAGGGAGCTGAAAAACTGTTTTTT CSVRQGAEKLFF
. . TRBJ1-1 TRBV6-2/TRBV6-3 TGTGCCAGCAGTAACGGGCGTACTGAAGCTTTCTTT CASSNGRTEAFF
. . TRBJ1-3 TRBV3-1 TGTGCCAGCAGCCAAGGGAGGCCCGTCGGGGATCGAGGAAACACCATATATTTT CASSQGRPVGDRGNTIYF
. . TRBJ2-5 TRBV7-2 TGTGCCAGCAGCTTAGCGCTTGGGGAGACCCAGTACTTC CASSLALGETQYF
many TRBD1 TRBJ2-5 TRBV28 TGTGCCAGCAGGGTACAGGGGACCCAAGAGACCCAGTACTTC CASRVQGTQETQYF
. . TRBJ2-5 TRBV4-2 TGTGCCAGCAGCCAAGAACTAGTCCGTTGTCAAGAGACCCAGTACTTC CASSQELVRCQETQYF
many . TRBJ2-3 TRBV6-2/TRBV6-3 TGTGCCAGCAGACAACCCCACGATGTTCAAGATACGCAGTATTTT CASRQPHDVQDTQYF
many TRBD1 TRBJ1-5 TRBV19 TGTGCCAGTAGTACCCGGACAGGGGGCGGGCATCAGCCCCAGCATTTT CASSTRTGGGHQPQHF
few . TRBJ2-7 TRBV9 TGTGCCAGCGGCCGGGACACATACGAGCAGTACTTC CASGRDTYEQYF
few . TRBJ2-7 TRBV5-4 TGTGCCAGCAGCAAAGGGCAGGTTGGAGACGAGCAGTACTTC CASSKGQVGDEQYF
many TRBD1 TRBJ2-7 TRBV12-3/TRBV12-4 TGTGCCAGCAGTCTCCGGGACAGGGCCTACGAGCAGTACTTC CASSLRDRAYEQYF
. . TRBJ2-1 TRBV7-2 TGTGCCAGCAGCAATAGGGGTTGGGGGAGTGCGTTCTTC CASSNRGWGSAFF
few TRBD1 TRBJ2-3 TRBV18 TGTGCCAGCTCACAGGACAGGGGGCGACCAGATACGCAGTATTTT CASSQDRGRPDTQYF
. . TRBJ1-1 TRBV20-1 TGCAGTGCTAGAGATCGGTTCAGGGAGGAGTGGAGAACTGAAGCTTTCTTT CSARDRFREEWRTEAFF
many . TRBJ1-4 TRBV7-2 TGTGCCAGCAGCTTAGCTAGCACCGAGGGGAAACTGTTTTTT CASSLASTEGKLFF